This TCR beta chain derives from a study of CD8+ T cells in alopecia areata. The overall study: Approximately 6-11-week-old female C3H/HeJ mice were grafted with skin from spontaneously alopecic 6-12-month-old C3H/HeJ graft donors. Study-level results: Scalp sequencing also captures normal skin's resident alphabeta T cells. Normal scalp had lower clonality than lesional scalp, with alopecia totalis/universalis lesions showing this most strongly.

The sample holds a few counts of this clone. Its antigen is still unknown. Gene names and germline refer to mouse. The read terminates 4 residues before the CDR3 end, so the remaining end is supplied by the germline J gene. On the basis of CD4, CD8alpha, NKG2D, NKG2ACE and other markers, pooled cutaneous lymph node cells were sorted. The sequencing template was cDNA reverse transcribed from extracted RNA. TCRdb's table, derived via immunoSEQ multiplex PCR, lists solely in-frame clones and lacks some. The sample shows around 20,000 clones, none of them appearing just once. Trimming cost V 5 bases and J 0 bases, with 10 bases left between them. Germline CDR1 NSQYPW, CDR2 LRSPGD (reference sequence). The CDR3 has 15 amino acids.

The sequencing input was CD8+ T cells sorted from a lymph node. The rearrangement joins TRBV1 to TRBJ1-4; the D is unclear. This TCR derives from a C3H/HeJ mouse with alopecia areata. The mouse line has the MHC haplotype H2-k. CDR3 DNA (partial): TGCACCTGCAGTATGCGACATATTTCCAACGAA. This encodes CTCSMRHISNE. The full CDR3 protein reads CTCSMRHISNERLFF.